The rows below give T cell receptor beta chains drawn from one sample of a study of blood T cell repertoires in COVID-19. The table came from immunoSEQ multiplex PCR; TCRdb's copy has only in-frame clones and leaves some out. The table lists 69,000 or so clones, roughly 80% of them singletons. The sequencing sample was made of peripheral blood. The origin of the receptors is a woman aged 80 or over with active or convalescent COVID-19. The CDR3 runs from the conserved cysteine through the conserved F or W. Fields, in order: D gene, V gene, clone size, J gene, CDR3 protein, CDR3 DNA. D genes are given only for firm matches. Size tells how often a clone was seen (once, few, many) or the class of an expanded clone, and some rows leave it out.

TRBD1	TRBV7-9	-	TRBJ2-7	CASSPTGGHEQYF	TGTGCCAGCAGTCCTACAGGGGGCCACGAGCAGTACTTC
-	TRBV7-2	-	TRBJ1-5	CASSLNVGRVSQPQHF	TGTGCCAGCAGCTTAAATGTTGGGAGGGTAAGTCAGCCCCAGCATTTT
-	TRBV10-3	-	TRBJ2-3	CAISDRAGDTQYF	TGTGCCATCAGTGACCGCGCGGGAGATACGCAGTATTTT
TRBD1	TRBV18	-	TRBJ1-5	CASSPDRVGPQHF	TGTGCCAGCTCACCGGACAGGGTTGGGCCCCAGCATTTT
TRBD1	TRBV19	-	TRBJ2-3	CASSIGQGTDTQYF	TGTGCCAGTAGTATTGGACAGGGCACAGATACGCAGTATTTT
-	TRBV11-3	-	TRBJ2-1	CASSPEGNEQFF	TGTGCCAGCAGCCCAGAGGGCAATGAGCAGTTCTTC
TRBD2	TRBV11-3	once	TRBJ2-3	CASSLLLAGVSDTQYF	TGTGCCAGCAGCTTACTCCTAGCGGGAGTGTCAGATACGCAGTATTTT
-	TRBV11-2	-	TRBJ1-1	CASSLRTGLEAFF	TGTGCCAGCAGCCTCCGGACTGGGCTTGAAGCTTTCTTT
TRBD2	TRBV7-2	-	TRBJ2-7	CASSLAQGVAGATYEQYF	TGTGCCAGCAGCTTAGCGCAAGGGGTAGCGGGAGCTACCTACGAGCAGTACTTC
TRBD1	TRBV3-1/TRBV3-2	-	TRBJ2-1	CASSEPDRVEQFF	TGTGCCAGCAGCGAACCCGACAGGGTCGAGCAGTTCTTC
-	TRBV5-1	once	TRBJ1-1	CASSWEVSGTNTEAFF	TGCGCCAGCAGCTGGGAGGTGTCGGGAACGAACACTGAAGCTTTCTTT
TRBD1	TRBV4-1	-	TRBJ1-1	CVSSHRTGTEAFF	TGCGTCAGCAGCCACCGGACAGGGACTGAAGCTTTCTTT
TRBD1	TRBV7-2	-	TRBJ2-1	CASSITGVSYNEQFF	TGTGCCAGCAGCATTACAGGGGTTTCCTACAATGAGCAGTTCTTC
TRBD1	TRBV24-1	-	TRBJ2-5	CATSDRQGNQETQYF	TGTGCCACCAGTGATCGACAGGGCAACCAAGAGACCCAGTACTTC
-	TRBV5-6	-	TRBJ1-4	CASSPGTAGVATNEKLFF	TGTGCCAGCAGCCCAGGGACGGCGGGAGTCGCAACTAATGAAAAACTGTTTTTT
-	TRBV9	-	TRBJ1-2	CASSVLGYGGGYTF	TGTGCCAGCAGCGTACTGGGCTACGGAGGTGGCTACACCTTC
TRBD1	TRBV28	-	TRBJ1-6	CASSFRDRGRNSPLHF	TGTGCCAGCAGTTTCAGAGACAGGGGGCGTAATTCACCCCTCCACTTT
-	TRBV2	-	TRBJ1-3	CASSERSPTSSGNTIYF	TGTGCCAGCAGTGAACGGAGTCCAACCTCCTCTGGAAACACCATATATTTT
TRBD2	TRBV18	-	TRBJ2-7	CASSPGLTTLEQYF	TGTGCCAGCTCACCGGGACTAACTACCCTCGAGCAGTACTTC
-	TRBV7-2	-	TRBJ2-2	CASSFQATNTGELFF	TGTGCCAGCAGCTTCCAGGCAACGAACACCGGGGAGCTGTTTTTT
TRBD1	TRBV5-1	-	TRBJ1-2	CASSWDSVRNGYTF	TGCGCCAGCAGCTGGGACAGCGTCCGAAACGGCTACACCTTC
-	TRBV19	once	TRBJ2-5	CASSRSGSQETQYF	TGTGCCAGTAGTAGAAGCGGAAGCCAAGAGACCCAGTACTTC
-	TRBV13	-	TRBJ2-7	CASSLLQGSNEQYF	TGTGCCAGCAGCTTATTGCAGGGTTCTAACGAGCAGTACTTC
-	TRBV7-2	few	TRBJ2-5	CASSLQGIRGRETQYF	TGTGCCAGCAGCCTCCAAGGCATCCGGGGAAGAGAGACCCAGTACTTC
-	TRBV9	-	TRBJ2-1	CASSVAYGTLPTEQFF	TGTGCCAGCAGCGTAGCTTACGGGACATTGCCCACTGAGCAGTTCTTC
-	TRBV7-8	many	TRBJ2-7	CASSLSGTDYEQYF	TGTGCCAGCAGCTTATCCGGGACTGACTACGAGCAGTACTTC
-	TRBV6-5	-	TRBJ2-7	CATRKLGAVEQYF	TGTGCCACCCGAAAGCTGGGGGCGGTCGAGCAGTACTTC
-	TRBV6-2/TRBV6-3	-	TRBJ2-2	CASSPQLGGAGELFF	TGTGCCAGCAGTCCCCAGTTAGGGGGTGCGGGGGAGCTGTTTTTT
-	TRBV4-1	few	TRBJ1-5	CASSPSSMGLGNQPQHF	TGCGCCAGCAGCCCCTCAAGCATGGGGCTAGGCAATCAGCCCCAGCATTTT
TRBD2	TRBV6-2/TRBV6-3	-	TRBJ2-2	CASSYRSGTNTGELFF	TGTGCCAGCAGTTACCGGAGCGGGACCAACACCGGGGAGCTGTTTTTT
TRBD2	TRBV7-9	-	TRBJ2-1	CASSWEGTAHEQFF	TGTGCCAGCAGCTGGGAGGGGACCGCCCATGAGCAGTTCTTC
-	TRBV19	-	TRBJ2-5	CASSMAGRETQYF	TGTGCCAGTAGTATGGCAGGTCGGGAGACCCAGTACTTC
TRBD1	TRBV6-2/TRBV6-3	-	TRBJ1-3	CASSYGRTGGVSGNTIYF	TGTGCCAGCAGTTACGGCCGGACAGGAGGGGTCTCTGGAAACACCATATATTTT
-	TRBV28	-	TRBJ1-2	CASSFQTGGYTF	TGTGCCAGCAGTTTCCAGACAGGTGGCTACACCTTC
-	TRBV6-5	-	TRBJ1-1	CASSPPTANTEAFF	TGTGCCAGCAGTCCGCCCACAGCGAACACTGAAGCTTTCTTT
-	TRBV24-1	-	TRBJ2-1	CATSDLTPNHEQFF	TGTGCCACCAGTGATTTGACCCCTAACCATGAGCAGTTCTTC
-	TRBV5-1	-	TRBJ1-2	CASSLSGRGQDGYTF	TGCGCCAGCAGCTTGAGTGGCCGGGGTCAGGATGGCTACACCTTC
TRBD2	TRBV4-3	-	TRBJ2-1	CASSRQAAGGYNEQFF	TGCGCCAGCAGCCGTCAGGCGGCGGGGGGCTACAATGAGCAGTTCTTC
-	TRBV11-2	-	TRBJ2-2	CASSLVVAGELFF	TGTGCCAGCAGCTTAGTTGTCGCCGGGGAGCTGTTTTTT
-	TRBV5-6	-	TRBJ2-5	CASSPDGGGLETQYF	TGTGCCAGCAGCCCCGATGGGGGGGGGCTAGAGACCCAGTACTTC
-	TRBV19	few	TRBJ1-2	CASSNRQANYGYTF	TGTGCCAGTAGTAATAGACAGGCTAACTATGGCTACACCTTC
-	TRBV27	-	TRBJ1-6	CASRVQGAGNSPLHF	TGTGCCAGCAGAGTTCAGGGTGCCGGAAATTCACCCCTCCACTTT
TRBD1	TRBV7-7	-	TRBJ2-7	CASRLTQGGFYEQYF	TGTGCTAGCAGGCTAACACAGGGGGGTTTCTACGAGCAGTACTTC
TRBD2	TRBV28	-	TRBJ2-5	CASSLEGTTYQETQYF	TGTGCCAGCAGTTTAGAGGGGACTACCTACCAAGAGACCCAGTACTTC
TRBD1	TRBV19	-	TRBJ2-7	CASSIDFGTDNYEQYF	TGTGCCAGTAGTATAGATTTTGGGACAGATAATTACGAGCAGTACTTC
TRBD1	TRBV16	-	TRBJ2-3	CASSEGGQYTQYF	TGTGCCAGCAGCGAAGGGGGACAGTATACGCAGTATTTT
TRBD1	TRBV14	-	TRBJ2-6	CASSHGRTGLTGANVLTF	TGTGCCAGCAGCCATGGACGGACAGGACTCACTGGGGCCAACGTCCTGACTTTC
-	TRBV6-5	-	TRBJ1-5	CASRLFGGSNQPQHF	TGTGCCAGCAGGCTCTTCGGGGGGAGCAATCAGCCCCAGCATTTT
TRBD2	TRBV19	-	TRBJ2-1	CASSIGSGRANEQFF	TGTGCCAGTAGTATTGGTAGCGGGAGGGCCAATGAGCAGTTCTTC
TRBD2	TRBV4-1	-	TRBJ2-1	CASSQLWGTSSYNEQFF	TGCGCCAGCAGCCAACTCTGGGGGACTAGCTCCTACAATGAGCAGTTCTTC
-	TRBV6-2/TRBV6-3	-	TRBJ1-2	CASTPGQPYYGYTF	TGTGCCAGCACCCCCGGACAGCCCTACTATGGCTACACCTTC
-	TRBV7-3	-	TRBJ1-1	CASSLSWTANTEAFF	TGTGCCAGCAGCCTTTCCTGGACAGCGAACACTGAAGCTTTCTTT
-	TRBV5-1	few	TRBJ2-7	CASSSGQSSYEQYF	TGCGCCAGCAGCAGCGGACAGAGCTCCTACGAGCAGTACTTC
-	TRBV7-2	-	TRBJ2-5	CASSQGGSGLRETQYF	TGTGCCAGCAGTCAAGGCGGTTCCGGCCTCCGGGAGACCCAGTACTTC
-	TRBV9	-	TRBJ2-5	CASSVVGGRETQYF	TGTGCCAGCAGCGTAGTCGGGGGGCGGGAGACCCAGTACTTC
-	TRBV4-3	once	TRBJ1-2	CASSHIDGGGNYGYTF	TGCGCCAGCAGCCATATTGACGGCGGGGGGAACTATGGCTACACCTTC
TRBD1	TRBV28	-	TRBJ1-1	CASSPTSGTGGEAFF	TGTGCCAGCAGTCCTACCTCCGGGACAGGGGGTGAAGCTTTCTTT
-	TRBV16	once	TRBJ2-3	CASSQSQFATDTQYF	TGTGCCAGCAGCCAATCTCAGTTTGCAACAGATACGCAGTATTTT
-	TRBV19	-	TRBJ1-2	CASSIAYASTTGGYTF	TGTGCCAGTAGTATAGCTTACGCCTCAACTACGGGAGGCTACACCTTC
-	TRBV7-3	-	TRBJ1-1	CASSSQPEAEAFF	TGTGCCAGCAGCTCCCAGCCCGAGGCTGAAGCTTTCTTT